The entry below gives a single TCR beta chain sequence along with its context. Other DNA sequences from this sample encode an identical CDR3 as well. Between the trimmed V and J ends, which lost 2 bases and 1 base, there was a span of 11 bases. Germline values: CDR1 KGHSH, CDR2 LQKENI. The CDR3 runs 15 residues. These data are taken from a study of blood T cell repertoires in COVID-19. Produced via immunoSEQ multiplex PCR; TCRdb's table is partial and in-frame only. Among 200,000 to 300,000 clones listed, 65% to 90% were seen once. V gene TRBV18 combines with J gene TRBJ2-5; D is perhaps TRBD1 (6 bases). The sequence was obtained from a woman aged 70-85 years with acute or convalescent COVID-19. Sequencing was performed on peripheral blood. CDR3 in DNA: TGTGCCAGCTCACCATTACAGGGTCCCCAAGAGACCCAGTACTTC. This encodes CASSPLQGPQETQYF. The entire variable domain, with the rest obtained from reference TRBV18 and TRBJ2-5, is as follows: NAGVMQNPRHLVRRRGQEARLRCSPMKGHSHVYWYRQLPEEGLKFMVYLQKENIIDESGMPKERFSAEFPKEGPSILRIQQVVRGDSAAYFCASSPLQGPQETQYFGPGTRLLVL.